This paragraph reports one T cell receptor (beta chain). As yet, its antigen is unknown. This entry belongs to a study of shared clonotypes between healthy human individuals. General study points: Generally, estimated richness proved larger in naive subsets than it did in memory subsets. Shared clonotypes across all four donors exceeded non-shared ones in generation probability.

Splitting the CD4+ cells yielded a CD45RA+ naive subset and a CD45RA-negative memory subset. The CDR3 spans 16 residues. Germline V gene lookup returns CDR1 KGHSH and CDR2 LQKENI. V gave up 1 base and J gave up 7 bases, with 19 bases separating them. Only in-frame clones appear in the TCRdb table, and some are missing; sequencing was by immunoSEQ multiplex PCR. The table lists roughly 1,500,000 clones, just under 99% of them singletons. The TCR originated in a man younger than 40 in good health. The sequencing input was naive CD4+ T cells sorted from blood. This sample's subset: CD45RA+ positively selected. The rearrangement joins TRBV18 to TRBJ1-2; D is uncertain. CDR3: CASSPLPDFSPSGYTF. The CDR3 nucleotides read TGTGCCAGCTCACCACTCCCGGACTTTTCCCCTAGTGGCTACACCTTC.